This is a list of T cell receptor beta chains from one sample in a study of T-cell memory formation after mild COVID-19. TCRdb re-analysed the 5' RACE reads in MiXCR, keeping a single row per CDR3 protein. The sample yields roughly 600,000 distinct CDR3 sequences, approximately 19% seen once. The sequenced sample consisted of PBMCs or a T cell subset sorted from them (not recorded which). The receptors originated from an adult woman who had mild COVID-19 (a few samples of this study predate the infection). Cell type and time point are not known. The CDR3 runs from the conserved cysteine through the conserved F or W. Fields, in order: clone size, J gene, D gene, V gene, CDR3 protein, CDR3 DNA. A D gene is named only where the DNA matches it firmly. Size values are once, few and many counts, or a class for expanded clones, and some rows have none.

clone_size: -; j_call: TRBJ2-5; d_call: TRBD2; v_call: TRBV20-1; cdr3_aa: CSARGGTRGGEETQYF; cdr3_nt: TGCAGTGCTAGAGGTGGGACTAGGGGTGGTGAGGAGACCCAGTACTTC
clone_size: -; j_call: TRBJ1-1; d_call: TRBD1; v_call: TRBV12-3/TRBV12-4; cdr3_aa: CASRREWDSNTEAFF; cdr3_nt: TGTGCCAGCAGACGAGAATGGGACAGTAACACTGAAGCTTTCTTT
clone_size: -; j_call: TRBJ2-7; d_call: TRBD2; v_call: TRBV6-2/TRBV6-3; cdr3_aa: CASSYLAGGSEQYF; cdr3_nt: TGTGCCAGCAGTTACCTAGCGGGAGGGTCCGAGCAGTACTTC
clone_size: -; j_call: TRBJ2-5; d_call: TRBD2; v_call: TRBV5-1; cdr3_aa: CASSRRSSGGGETQYF; cdr3_nt: TGCGCCAGCAGCCGGAGGTCCAGCGGGGGTGGGGAGACCCAGTACTTC
clone_size: -; j_call: TRBJ2-1; d_call: -; v_call: TRBV5-1; cdr3_aa: CASSSNREYNEQFF; cdr3_nt: TGCGCCAGCAGCTCCAATAGGGAGTACAATGAGCAGTTCTTC
clone_size: few; j_call: TRBJ2-1; d_call: -; v_call: TRBV6-2/TRBV6-3; cdr3_aa: CATLERGSSYNEQFF; cdr3_nt: TGTGCCACCCTGGAGAGGGGGAGCTCCTACAATGAGCAGTTCTTC
clone_size: many; j_call: TRBJ2-1; d_call: -; v_call: TRBV5-1; cdr3_aa: CASRDTGGVNEQFF; cdr3_nt: TGCGCCAGCAGGGATACAGGTGGGGTGAATGAGCAGTTCTTC
clone_size: -; j_call: TRBJ1-2; d_call: TRBD1; v_call: TRBV24-1; cdr3_aa: CATSGRTGGDSNYGYTF; cdr3_nt: TGTGCCACCAGTGGAAGGACAGGGGGCGATTCTAACTATGGCTACACCTTC
clone_size: few; j_call: TRBJ1-1; d_call: TRBD1; v_call: TRBV20-1; cdr3_aa: CSARGSGTGAFF; cdr3_nt: TGCAGTGCTAGAGGGTCGGGGACAGGGGCTTTCTTT
clone_size: few; j_call: TRBJ2-1; d_call: -; v_call: TRBV9; cdr3_aa: CASSVAGGTNEQFF; cdr3_nt: TGTGCCAGCAGCGTAGCTGGAGGTACTAATGAGCAGTTCTTC
clone_size: -; j_call: TRBJ2-7; d_call: TRBD1; v_call: TRBV5-1; cdr3_aa: CASSPGQESTREQYF; cdr3_nt: TGCGCCAGCAGCCCGGGACAGGAAAGTACTCGCGAGCAGTACTTC
clone_size: -; j_call: TRBJ2-7; d_call: TRBD2; v_call: TRBV29-1; cdr3_aa: CSVGGAGEHREQYF; cdr3_nt: TGCAGCGTTGGCGGGGCGGGAGAGCATCGCGAGCAGTACTTC
clone_size: few; j_call: TRBJ2-7; d_call: -; v_call: TRBV5-1; cdr3_aa: CARSGNYEQYF; cdr3_nt: TGCGCCAGAAGCGGAAACTACGAGCAGTACTTC
clone_size: -; j_call: TRBJ2-3; d_call: TRBD2; v_call: TRBV30; cdr3_aa: CAWVRLAGGRDTQYF; cdr3_nt: TGTGCCTGGGTCCGACTAGCGGGGGGGCGGGATACGCAGTATTTT
clone_size: -; j_call: TRBJ2-7; d_call: TRBD1; v_call: TRBV4-1; cdr3_aa: CASSPDWTGQYEQYF; cdr3_nt: TGCGCCAGCAGTCCGGACTGGACAGGGCAGTACGAGCAGTACTTC
clone_size: few; j_call: TRBJ2-2; d_call: -; v_call: TRBV3-1; cdr3_aa: CASKPGLNTGELFF; cdr3_nt: TGTGCCAGCAAACCAGGCTTGAACACCGGGGAGCTGTTTTTT
clone_size: few; j_call: TRBJ2-3; d_call: TRBD2; v_call: TRBV5-1; cdr3_aa: CASSLTSGVLTDTQYF; cdr3_nt: TGCGCCAGCAGCTTGACTAGCGGGGTGCTCACAGATACGCAGTATTTT
clone_size: -; j_call: TRBJ1-1; d_call: TRBD1; v_call: TRBV18; cdr3_aa: CASSPGQVMNTEAFF; cdr3_nt: TGTGCCAGCTCACCAGGACAGGTTATGAACACTGAAGCTTTCTTT
clone_size: few; j_call: TRBJ2-1; d_call: TRBD2; v_call: TRBV7-9; cdr3_aa: CASSLNSGNYNEQFF; cdr3_nt: TGTGCCAGCAGCTTAAATAGCGGGAACTACAATGAGCAGTTCTTC
clone_size: few; j_call: TRBJ1-1; d_call: TRBD1; v_call: TRBV29-1; cdr3_aa: CSVDPGGATEAFF; cdr3_nt: TGCAGCGTTGATCCAGGGGGTGCCACTGAAGCTTTCTTT
clone_size: -; j_call: TRBJ2-1; d_call: -; v_call: TRBV4-1; cdr3_aa: CASSQVTGGRDNEQFF; cdr3_nt: TGCGCCAGCAGCCAGGTTACCGGAGGTCGCGACAATGAGCAGTTCTTC
clone_size: -; j_call: TRBJ2-2; d_call: TRBD2; v_call: TRBV7-2; cdr3_aa: CASSPTSQTSEYTGELFF; cdr3_nt: TGTGCCAGCAGCCCTACCTCCCAGACTAGCGAATACACCGGGGAGCTGTTTTTT
clone_size: -; j_call: TRBJ1-1; d_call: TRBD1; v_call: TRBV28; cdr3_aa: CASPGGTGATRDTEAFF; cdr3_nt: TGTGCCAGCCCGGGCGGGACAGGGGCCACCCGGGACACTGAAGCTTTCTTT
clone_size: -; j_call: TRBJ1-1; d_call: TRBD1; v_call: TRBV18; cdr3_aa: CASSPNRGETEAFF; cdr3_nt: TGTGCCAGCTCACCAAACAGGGGGGAGACTGAAGCTTTCTTT
clone_size: -; j_call: TRBJ2-2; d_call: -; v_call: TRBV24-1; cdr3_aa: CATSDFRGMDTGELFF; cdr3_nt: TGTGCCACCAGTGATTTCCGGGGGATGGACACCGGGGAGCTGTTTTTT
clone_size: -; j_call: TRBJ2-7; d_call: TRBD2; v_call: TRBV24-1; cdr3_aa: CATSDYLRVFWTTSGRAFNYEQYF; cdr3_nt: TGTGCCACCAGTGATTATCTTCGGGTTTTTTGGACGACCAGCGGGAGGGCTTTTAACTACGAGCAGTACTTC
clone_size: -; j_call: TRBJ2-3; d_call: -; v_call: TRBV4-2; cdr3_aa: CASSRGVSTDTQYF; cdr3_nt: TGTGCCAGCAGCCGCGGGGTTAGCACAGATACGCAGTATTTT
clone_size: -; j_call: TRBJ2-7; d_call: -; v_call: TRBV7-7; cdr3_aa: CASSLGAGQNYEQYF; cdr3_nt: TGTGCTAGCAGCTTAGGGGCGGGACAGAACTACGAGCAGTACTTC
clone_size: -; j_call: TRBJ2-2; d_call: -; v_call: TRBV9; cdr3_aa: CASSISGANTGELFF; cdr3_nt: TGTGCCAGCAGCATTAGCGGAGCGAACACCGGGGAGCTGTTTTTT
clone_size: few; j_call: TRBJ1-4; d_call: TRBD1; v_call: TRBV5-1; cdr3_aa: CASSTQGAGEKLFF; cdr3_nt: TGCGCCAGCAGCACACAGGGGGCCGGTGAAAAACTGTTTTTT
clone_size: many; j_call: TRBJ2-2; d_call: TRBD2; v_call: TRBV12-3/TRBV12-4; cdr3_aa: CASSPPGRASGELFF; cdr3_nt: TGTGCCAGCAGTCCGCCAGGGAGGGCTAGCGGGGAGCTGTTTTTT
clone_size: many; j_call: TRBJ1-4; d_call: -; v_call: TRBV5-4; cdr3_aa: CASSLGRSNEKLFF; cdr3_nt: TGTGCCAGCAGCTTGGGCAGGTCTAATGAAAAACTGTTTTTT
clone_size: -; j_call: TRBJ1-2; d_call: TRBD1; v_call: TRBV30; cdr3_aa: CAWSVAGQVFGGYTF; cdr3_nt: TGTGCCTGGTCGGTAGCGGGACAGGTTTTTGGTGGCTACACCTTC
clone_size: -; j_call: TRBJ2-1; d_call: -; v_call: TRBV5-1; cdr3_aa: CASSQRQGGGEQFF; cdr3_nt: TGCGCCAGCAGCCAACGACAGGGCGGGGGTGAGCAGTTCTTC
clone_size: -; j_call: TRBJ2-3; d_call: -; v_call: TRBV5-1; cdr3_aa: CASSFRAIDTQYF; cdr3_nt: TGCGCCAGCAGCTTCCGGGCTATAGATACGCAGTATTTT
clone_size: -; j_call: TRBJ1-1; d_call: -; v_call: TRBV7-2; cdr3_aa: CASSLWGLNTEAFF; cdr3_nt: TGTGCCAGCAGCTTATGGGGCCTGAACACTGAAGCTTTCTTT
clone_size: -; j_call: TRBJ2-3; d_call: -; v_call: TRBV19; cdr3_aa: CASSITAQTSTDTQYF; cdr3_nt: TGTGCCAGTAGTATAACGGCCCAGACTAGCACAGATACGCAGTATTTT
clone_size: few; j_call: TRBJ2-3; d_call: -; v_call: TRBV7-9; cdr3_aa: CASSLRGVVDTQYF; cdr3_nt: TGTGCCAGCAGCCTCAGGGGGGTTGTAGATACGCAGTATTTT
clone_size: -; j_call: TRBJ1-1; d_call: -; v_call: TRBV19; cdr3_aa: CASSIDRRWTEAFF; cdr3_nt: TGTGCCAGTAGTATAGATCGAAGGTGGACTGAAGCTTTCTTT
clone_size: many; j_call: TRBJ2-5; d_call: TRBD2; v_call: TRBV7-9; cdr3_aa: CASSLKPGLAGGPRETQYF; cdr3_nt: TGTGCCAGCAGCTTAAAACCGGGACTAGCGGGAGGGCCACGAGAGACCCAGTACTTC
clone_size: -; j_call: TRBJ2-1; d_call: -; v_call: TRBV19; cdr3_aa: CASAPGTTHEQFF; cdr3_nt: TGTGCCTCAGCTCCGGGGACGACCCATGAGCAGTTCTTC
clone_size: few; j_call: TRBJ1-5; d_call: -; v_call: TRBV4-1; cdr3_aa: CASSPRFLVGGRNQPQHF; cdr3_nt: TGCGCCAGCAGCCCCCGTTTCTTGGTCGGCGGGCGCAATCAGCCCCAGCATTTT
clone_size: -; j_call: TRBJ1-1; d_call: TRBD1; v_call: TRBV9; cdr3_aa: CASSIEGTGPWGTEAFF; cdr3_nt: TGTGCCAGCAGCATAGAAGGGACAGGGCCTTGGGGCACTGAAGCTTTCTTT
clone_size: -; j_call: TRBJ1-5; d_call: -; v_call: TRBV20-1; cdr3_aa: CSARELSPGQPQHF; cdr3_nt: TGCAGTGCTAGAGAGTTGAGCCCGGGTCAGCCCCAGCATTTT
clone_size: -; j_call: TRBJ2-1; d_call: TRBD2; v_call: TRBV7-9; cdr3_aa: CASSFETSGLSSYNEQFF; cdr3_nt: TGTGCCAGCAGTTTTGAAACTAGCGGGTTGAGCTCCTACAATGAGCAGTTCTTC
clone_size: -; j_call: TRBJ2-7; d_call: -; v_call: TRBV6-5; cdr3_aa: CASSYSRAAGRVGTYEQYF; cdr3_nt: TGTGCCAGCAGTTACTCGAGGGCAGCAGGGCGGGTTGGAACCTACGAGCAGTACTTC
clone_size: -; j_call: TRBJ2-7; d_call: TRBD2; v_call: TRBV30; cdr3_aa: CAWSGSGRTYEQYF; cdr3_nt: TGTGCCTGGAGTGGTAGCGGGAGAACCTACGAGCAGTACTTC
clone_size: -; j_call: TRBJ1-5; d_call: -; v_call: TRBV19; cdr3_aa: CASSIGSDQPQHF; cdr3_nt: TGTGCCAGTAGTATCGGCTCAGATCAGCCCCAGCATTTT
clone_size: -; j_call: TRBJ1-2; d_call: -; v_call: TRBV6-2/TRBV6-3; cdr3_aa: CASSYHRVAYRYGYTF; cdr3_nt: TGTGCCAGCAGTTACCACAGGGTCGCGTATCGCTATGGCTACACCTTC
clone_size: -; j_call: TRBJ1-6; d_call: -; v_call: TRBV18; cdr3_aa: CASSLELGFGGSPLHF; cdr3_nt: TGTGCCAGCTCACTTGAGCTGGGCTTCGGCGGCTCACCCCTCCACTTT
clone_size: -; j_call: TRBJ2-1; d_call: TRBD2; v_call: TRBV5-4; cdr3_aa: CASSLGGILAGGNRNEQFF; cdr3_nt: TGTGCCAGCAGCTTGGGGGGGATCCTAGCGGGAGGTAATAGGAATGAGCAGTTCTTC
clone_size: many; j_call: TRBJ2-1; d_call: -; v_call: TRBV7-9; cdr3_aa: CASSLGGIYNEQFF; cdr3_nt: TGTGCCAGCAGCTTAGGTGGGATTTACAATGAGCAGTTCTTC
clone_size: many; j_call: TRBJ2-7; d_call: TRBD2; v_call: TRBV4-3; cdr3_aa: CASSQEYGSGSYEQYF; cdr3_nt: TGCGCCAGCAGCCAAGAATATGGTAGCGGGAGCTACGAGCAGTACTTC
clone_size: few; j_call: TRBJ2-5; d_call: -; v_call: TRBV10-3; cdr3_aa: CAIRVGEETQYF; cdr3_nt: TGTGCCATCCGAGTAGGGGAAGAGACCCAGTACTTC
clone_size: few; j_call: TRBJ2-7; d_call: TRBD1; v_call: TRBV6-6; cdr3_aa: CASYGQGGHEQYF; cdr3_nt: TGTGCCAGCTATGGACAGGGGGGCCACGAGCAGTACTTC
clone_size: -; j_call: TRBJ2-1; d_call: TRBD2; v_call: TRBV11-3; cdr3_aa: CASSLDPMTSGYNEQFF; cdr3_nt: TGTGCCAGCAGCTTAGATCCGATGACTAGCGGATACAATGAGCAGTTCTTC
clone_size: many; j_call: TRBJ2-7; d_call: TRBD1; v_call: TRBV20-1; cdr3_aa: CSAREQGIWSEQYF; cdr3_nt: TGCAGTGCCAGGGAACAGGGGATTTGGAGCGAGCAGTACTTC
clone_size: -; j_call: TRBJ2-7; d_call: -; v_call: TRBV6-6; cdr3_aa: CASSSDASLAYEQYF; cdr3_nt: TGTGCCAGCAGTTCCGACGCGTCGTTAGCCTACGAGCAGTACTTC
clone_size: few; j_call: TRBJ2-3; d_call: -; v_call: TRBV4-1; cdr3_aa: CASSFRGITDTQYF; cdr3_nt: TGCGCCAGCAGCTTCCGGGGGATCACAGATACGCAGTATTTT